This T cell receptor beta chain derives from a study of shared clonotypes between healthy human individuals (dated by TCRdb to 2018 to 2021). For context, the study as a whole: The cohort comprised a couple of women and a few men aged 18 to 49 years. Each donor's leukapheresis produced roughly between about 0.9 and 9.5 billion PBMCs. Libraries were prepared and TCR repertoires were sequenced by different laboratories using diverse techniques, in order to increase sequencing depth and limit assay-specific biases. The study deeply sequenced blood TCR repertoires of five healthy adults to estimate repertoire size and the extent of clonotype sharing between individuals.

The germline V gene encodes CDR1 MNHEY and CDR2 SMNVEV (reference sequence). V drops 8 bases and J drops 2 bases, leaving 10 bases in between. The CDR3, cysteine through phenylalanine, is 12 amino acids long. CDR3 DNA is the only sequence kept; it has 36 bases, read in frame from the first base. Healthy HIV-negative adults with no recently reported acute infections or vaccinations were included as donors. Every donor was a Caucasian adult living in Nashville, Tennessee, USA. For unsorted samples, some 90 million PBMCs were counted, and genomic DNA was extracted using the QIAamp DNA Blood Mini kit. Blood was obtained by leukapheresis, after which PBMCs were separated by Ficoll-Histopaque density gradient centrifugation and cryopreserved in liquid nitrogen vapor phase. To note about this clone: Its specific antigen is unknown. No base-level quality is on record; no much larger clone is a single base apart.

Study-level results and caveats: Sampling was restricted to blood, and TCR repertoires in tissue are likely to differ from TCR repertoires in blood. The small number of donors limited the genetic and exposure-history diversity represented. Based on pairwise subsampling, the degree of clonotype sharing among donors was expected to be affected by sequencing depth.

Using the deep immunoSEQ assay, multiplex PCR amplified TCR CDR3 regions from genomic DNA. For each cell subset, the extracted genomic DNA was distributed evenly across all wells of several immunoSEQ 96-well plates, and each plate served as one replicate. For unsorted PBMC, approximately 310 ng genomic DNA, equal to 25,000 to 35,000 T cell genomes, was loaded into each replicate PCR. Unsorted PBMC genomic DNA was sequenced across ten immunoSEQ deep assay plates. Purified libraries were quantified with a Qubit 3.0 fluorometer, sized on a Bioanalyzer 2100, and re-quantified with the KAPA Library Quantification kit. Every immunoSEQ 96-well plate was sequenced on a dedicated single-read 150-cycle Illumina NextSeq 550 flow cell. The study's own analysis went as follows. Because only junctional sequences without quality scores were contained in the immunoSEQ output, filtering matching that applied to full-length reads could not be performed. To assign V/J genes and CDR3, sequences were annotated using PyIR, a Python wrapper for IgBLAST v1.9, with IMGT germline references. Reads were removed for weak V/J assignments (E-value above 1e-6), missing CDR3, stop codons, out-of-frame junctions, or ambiguous translated residues. V3J clonotypes were defined by identical inferred V gene, J gene, and CDR3 amino acid sequence. Percentage overlap between repertoires was computed as shared unique clonotypes divided by the size of the smaller repertoire. Richness of each repertoire was evaluated using RTK rarefaction, the Chao1 estimator, and Recon v2.1 estimates of unobserved clonotypes. TCRdb stores this immuneACCESS table with in-frame sequences only. Part of the clones is absent; in the studies checked, under half of the shortfall reflects unresolved V genes, and no reason is known for the rest. V and J calls and clone size follow that table, whereas D and trimming were derived from the DNA. The sample table records 450,000 to 500,000 clones; 70% to 80% of these occur just once. The ten largest clones capture 13% of the sample.

The V gene is TRBV27 and the J gene is TRBJ2-7; the D segment cannot be called with confidence. The sample was PBMCs. This clonotype was obtained from a woman between 35 and 50 years old in good health. Some clones in this sample may be carry-over from other donors' samples. The encoded CDR3 is CASPAWPYEQYF. DNA sequence: TGTGCCAGCCCCGCTTGGCCCTACGAGCAGTACTTC.